The sequence of this T cell receptor beta chain was determined in a study of early T cells in non-severe SARS-CoV-2 infection. Study context: Sequencing was performed on bulk RNA from unsorted whole blood, leaving chains unpaired. Study-level results: Database matching using VDJdb favored anti-spike CD8 responses, with private and CD4 specificities left missing.

On this clonotype itself: Its specificity is unknown.

cDNA molecules, individually, were tagged with unique molecular identifiers. TCRdb re-analysed the 5' RACE reads in MiXCR, keeping a single row per CDR3 protein. Of about 80,000 distinct CDR3 sequences in the sample, around 10% were seen once. The sample was whole blood, taken at baseline. This TCR was sampled from an adult who was a healthcare worker with PCR-confirmed SARS-CoV-2 infection or an uninfected control (not recorded which). The donor label of this sample is uncertain.

The CDR3 region is CASSPLARARDTQYF. The CDR3 DNA reads TGTGCCAGCAGTCCGCTAGCCAGGGCTCGAGATACGCAGTATTTT. The chain combines TRBV6-6 with TRBJ2-3; possibly TRBD1 or TRBD2 for D (5 bases each). Trimming took off 5 bases at V and 5 bases at J, with 17 bases between the two ends. This CDR3 region has 15 residues. CDR1 is MNHNY and CDR2 is SVGAGI in the germline V gene (reference sequence).